These T cell receptor beta chains were read from a single sample in a study of STAT5B mutations in CD4+ large granular lymphocyte leukemia. The data were produced by immunoSEQ multiplex PCR, yet TCRdb's version contains in-frame clones alone and is incomplete. Of about 35,000 clones listed, 68% were seen once; the top ten hold 1.5% to 2%. Sequencing was performed on CD4+ T cells from blood buffy coats. The receptors were gathered from a human donor in good health. CDR3s include the opening cysteine and the closing phenylalanine or tryptophan. D genes are given only for firm matches. Size is omitted from some rows. Given values are once, few, many or a class for expanded clones.

clone size	J gene	V gene	D gene	CDR3 protein	CDR3 DNA
-	TRBJ2-1	TRBV5-6	TRBD2	CASSWGGGNEQFF	TGTGCCAGCAGTTGGGGGGGTGGCAATGAGCAGTTCTTC
once	TRBJ1-4	TRBV28	-	CASSLVGRGEKLFF	TGTGCCAGCAGTTTAGTAGGGAGGGGGGAAAAACTGTTTTTT
few	TRBJ1-6	TRBV2	-	CASGSMYNSPLHF	TGTGCCAGCGGCAGCATGTATAATTCACCCCTCCACTTT
few	TRBJ1-5	TRBV2	-	CASKGGNSNQPQHF	TGTGCCAGCAAAGGGGGGAATAGCAATCAGCCCCAGCATTTT
-	TRBJ2-3	TRBV2	-	CASSDLVGRGTQYF	TGTGCCAGCAGTGACCTAGTAGGGCGCGGTACGCAGTATTTT
few	TRBJ1-5	TRBV7-3	-	CASSLQEEQPQHF	TGTGCCAGCAGCTTACAGGAAGAACAGCCCCAGCATTTT
-	TRBJ1-2	TRBV6-5	TRBD1	CASRMGQGANYGYTF	TGTGCCAGCCGTATGGGACAGGGGGCTAACTATGGCTACACCTTC
-	TRBJ2-5	TRBV7-6	TRBD2	CASSFLAGGRRGETQYF	TGTGCCAGCAGCTTCCTAGCGGGGGGCCGACGAGGGGAGACCCAGTACTTC
-	TRBJ2-3	TRBV9	TRBD1	CASSPGTVTTDTQYF	TGTGCCAGCAGCCCCGGGACAGTGACTACAGATACGCAGTATTTT
-	TRBJ2-2	TRBV27	TRBD1	CASRSQGAIGELFF	TGTGCCAGCAGAAGCCAGGGGGCAATCGGGGAGCTGTTTTTT
-	TRBJ1-2	TRBV7-8	-	CASSLGGFNYGYTF	TGTGCCAGCAGCTTAGGAGGGTTTAACTATGGCTACACCTTC
few	TRBJ2-3	TRBV4-1	-	CASRRTGGGTDTQYF	TGCGCCAGCAGACGTACAGGAGGTGGGACAGATACGCAGTATTTT
few	TRBJ1-5	TRBV12-5	-	CASALGSNQPQHF	TGTGCTAGTGCCCTTGGCAGCAATCAGCCCCAGCATTTT
once	TRBJ2-7	TRBV6-5	-	CASSYSPGEAYEQYF	TGTGCCAGCAGTTACTCGCCAGGGGAGGCCTACGAGCAGTACTTC